This is a list of T cell receptor beta chains from one sample in a study of response to subunit inactivated influenza vaccine. TCRdb recomputed calls from the RT-PCR reads with MiXCR, one row per CDR3 protein. The data contain roughly 180,000 distinct CDR3 sequences, around 9% of them singletons. Sequences were derived from non-naive T cells sorted from PBMCs, sampled on the day of vaccination. The receptor source for this set is a man aged 50-60 years who received an inactivated influenza vaccine. The CDR3 runs from the conserved cysteine through the conserved F or W. The D gene is left open where the match is weak. Clone size appears in some rows only: once, few, many, or a class for an expanded clone.

>TRBJ2-1|many|TRBV2|NA
TGTGCCAGCAGAAGGACTATCAACGGTGAGCAGTTCTTC
CASRRTINGEQFF
>TRBJ2-2|NA|TRBV21-1|NA
TGTGCCAGCAGCAAATCTCCCAGGGACCCGCCGAATGACACCGGGGAGCTGTTTTTT
CASSKSPRDPPNDTGELFF
>TRBJ1-1|few|TRBV7-3|NA
TGTGCCAGCAGCTTATTAGGGCAGGGAACTGAAGCTTTCTTT
CASSLLGQGTEAFF
>TRBJ2-7|NA|TRBV28|NA
TGTGCCAGCAGCCAAACAGGAGTCTACGAGCAGTACTTC
CASSQTGVYEQYF
>TRBJ2-5|NA|TRBV5-1|TRBD2
TGCGCCAGCAGCTACGGGGGTAGCGGGGGCCGGGGTGAGACCCAGTACTTC
CASSYGGSGGRGETQYF
>TRBJ1-1|many|TRBV28|NA
TGTGCCAGCAGTTTAAACGACGGCGGGGTAGGACGAGCTTTCTTT
CASSLNDGGVGRAFF
>TRBJ1-4|few|TRBV7-8|NA
TGTGCCAGCAGCTTGGGGGTGACTAATGAAAAACTGTTTTTT
CASSLGVTNEKLFF
>TRBJ2-4|NA|TRBV21-1|NA
TGTGCCAGCAGCAAAAAAATCAAAGGGTCGCGAGGTGCCAAAAACATTCAGTACTTC
CASSKKIKGSRGAKNIQYF
>TRBJ2-6|NA|TRBV20-1|NA
TGCAGTGCTCCCAGTGTCTCTGGGGCCAACGTCCTGACTTTC
CSAPSVSGANVLTF
>TRBJ2-2|NA|TRBV15|NA
TGTGCCACCAGCAGAGCAAGCGACACCGGGGAGCTGTTTTTT
CATSRASDTGELFF
>TRBJ2-7|many|TRBV28|TRBD2
TGTGCCAGCAGGTTAGCTCTAGCGGGAGGGCGAGAGCAGTACTTC
CASRLALAGGREQYF
>TRBJ2-1|many|TRBV7-2|NA
TGTGCCAGCAGCTTAGCCCGGGGGATGCACAATGAGCAGTTCTTC
CASSLARGMHNEQFF
>TRBJ1-2|few|TRBV27|NA
TGTGCCAGCAGTTTAGTCCCGGGCTTCGACTATGGCTACACCTTC
CASSLVPGFDYGYTF
>TRBJ2-7|few|TRBV10-2|TRBD1
TGCGCCACCAAACTATCCGGGACAGCCTTCTACGAGCAGTACTTC
CATKLSGTAFYEQYF
>TRBJ1-4|few|TRBV6-6|NA
TGTGCCAGCAGTTACGGACAAGAAAAACTGTTTTTT
CASSYGQEKLFF
>TRBJ1-3|few|TRBV27|TRBD1
TGTGCCAGCAGTTTATATCTCCGGGACAGGGTTAACACCATATATTTT
CASSLYLRDRVNTIYF
>TRBJ2-7|few|TRBV6-5|NA
TGTGCCAGCAGTTACGGCAAAAGGCGCGAGCAGTACTTC
CASSYGKRREQYF
>TRBJ1-2|few|TRBV2|NA
TGTGCCAGCACTGTTGGGGGTAACTATGGCTACACCTTC
CASTVGGNYGYTF
>TRBJ1-1|many|TRBV5-5|NA
TGTGCCAGCAGCTTGCAAGGTTTGGGTGGGCTGAACACTGAAGCTTTCTTT
CASSLQGLGGLNTEAFF
>TRBJ1-4|NA|TRBV5-1|NA
TGCGCCAGCAACGCCGGGCCTAATGAAAAACTGTTTTTT
CASNAGPNEKLFF
>TRBJ2-1|once|TRBV4-2|TRBD2
TGTGCCAGCTCCCGGGACTACCAATACAATGAGCAGTTCTTC
CASSRDYQYNEQFF
>TRBJ2-1|many|TRBV7-6|NA
TGTGCCAGCAGCTTAGACAGTCTCTCCTACAATGAGCAGTTCTTC
CASSLDSLSYNEQFF